This is a list of T cell receptor beta chains from one sample in a study of T cell repertoires in cytomegalovirus infection. These TCRs are of unknown antigen specificity. TCRdb processed the reads anew with MiXCR; each CDR3 protein has one entry. The sample contains approximately 990,000 distinct CDR3 sequences, around 29% of which appear only once. The input for sequencing was cultured CD8+ T cells from PBMCs, taken from culture after CMV antigen stimulation. These receptors came from a human donor in good health (CMV status not recorded). Some clones in this sample may be carry-over from other donors' samples. CDR3s include the opening cysteine and the closing phenylalanine or tryptophan. A D gene is named only where the DNA matches it firmly. For some rows the clone size is stated as once, few or many, or as a class when expanded; others skip it.

d_call: .
j_call: TRBJ1-3
clone_size: many
v_call: TRBV12-3/TRBV12-4
cdr3_aa: CASSSSSLGQGGFLGGFGNTIYF
cdr3_nt: TGTGCCAGCAGTTCAAGCTCGCTCGGGCAGGGTGGGTTTTTGGGGGGTTTTGGAAACACCATATATTTT

d_call: .
j_call: TRBJ1-6
clone_size: once
v_call: TRBV28
cdr3_aa: CASSFGTMGSPLHF
cdr3_nt: TGTGCCAGCAGTTTTGGGACTATGGGTTCACCCCTCCACTTT

d_call: .
j_call: TRBJ2-1
clone_size: many
v_call: TRBV28
cdr3_aa: CASSLGPAGALSSYNEQFF
cdr3_nt: TGTGCCAGCAGTTTAGGGCCCGCGGGGGCCCTTTCCTCCTACAATGAGCAGTTCTTC

d_call: TRBD1
j_call: TRBJ1-2
clone_size: .
v_call: TRBV7-6
cdr3_aa: CTSSPLSTGLDGYTF
cdr3_nt: TGTACCAGCAGCCCCTTATCGACAGGGTTGGATGGCTACACCTTC

d_call: .
j_call: TRBJ1-3
clone_size: many
v_call: TRBV7-2
cdr3_aa: CANQRATEDTIYF
cdr3_nt: TGTGCCAACCAGCGGGCAACCGAGGACACCATATATTTT

d_call: TRBD2
j_call: TRBJ2-1
clone_size: many
v_call: TRBV7-2
cdr3_aa: CASSLLAGGLNEQFF
cdr3_nt: TGTGCCAGCAGCTTACTCGCGGGGGGGCTCAATGAGCAGTTCTTC

d_call: TRBD1
j_call: TRBJ2-1
clone_size: .
v_call: TRBV6-1
cdr3_aa: CASNSPGQGYNEQFF
cdr3_nt: TGTGCCAGCAATTCCCCGGGACAGGGTTACAATGAGCAGTTCTTC

d_call: TRBD2
j_call: TRBJ2-1
clone_size: many
v_call: TRBV12-3/TRBV12-4
cdr3_aa: CASSPTSSGGLNEQFF
cdr3_nt: TGTGCCAGCAGTCCCACTTCTAGCGGGGGGTTAAATGAGCAGTTCTTC

d_call: .
j_call: TRBJ2-2
clone_size: .
v_call: TRBV4-1
cdr3_aa: CASSPLGVSQANTGELFF
cdr3_nt: TGCGCCAGCAGCCCCCTCGGCGTTTCTCAGGCGAACACCGGGGAGCTGTTTTTT

d_call: .
j_call: TRBJ1-5
clone_size: .
v_call: TRBV10-3
cdr3_aa: CAISELARQPQHF
cdr3_nt: TGTGCCATCAGTGAGCTCGCGAGACAGCCCCAGCATTTT

d_call: .
j_call: TRBJ2-1
clone_size: .
v_call: TRBV12-3/TRBV12-4
cdr3_aa: CASSPDGNNEQFF
cdr3_nt: TGTGCCAGCAGTCCAGACGGTAACAATGAGCAGTTCTTC

d_call: .
j_call: TRBJ2-3
clone_size: few
v_call: TRBV28
cdr3_aa: CASSSPGGGNTQYF
cdr3_nt: TGTGCCAGCAGTTCCCCCGGGGGTGGCAATACGCAGTATTTT

d_call: .
j_call: TRBJ1-2
clone_size: .
v_call: TRBV12-3/TRBV12-4
cdr3_aa: CASRPRQTNYGYTF
cdr3_nt: TGTGCCAGCAGACCCCGACAGACCAACTATGGCTACACCTTC

d_call: TRBD1
j_call: TRBJ2-2
clone_size: few
v_call: TRBV7-8
cdr3_aa: CASRPGQGNTGELFF
cdr3_nt: TGTGCCAGCAGACCGGGACAGGGGAACACCGGGGAGCTGTTTTTT

d_call: .
j_call: TRBJ2-1
clone_size: .
v_call: TRBV6-5
cdr3_aa: CASIAGKPKVQGLYYNEQFF
cdr3_nt: TGTGCCAGCATCGCGGGAAAGCCAAAGGTCCAGGGTCTTTATTACAATGAGCAGTTCTTC

d_call: TRBD2
j_call: TRBJ2-2
clone_size: many
v_call: TRBV7-2
cdr3_aa: CASSLAGRVTGELFF
cdr3_nt: TGTGCCAGCAGCTTAGCAGGGAGGGTCACCGGGGAGCTGTTTTTT

d_call: .
j_call: TRBJ2-3
clone_size: many
v_call: TRBV7-6
cdr3_aa: CASSHPTGEATDTQYF
cdr3_nt: TGTGCCAGCAGTCATCCCACAGGGGAGGCCACAGATACGCAGTATTTT

d_call: TRBD2
j_call: TRBJ2-2
clone_size: few
v_call: TRBV7-2
cdr3_aa: CASSLPEASGGARTGELFF
cdr3_nt: TGTGCCAGCAGCTTACCGGAGGCTAGCGGGGGGGCCCGGACCGGGGAGCTGTTTTTT

d_call: .
j_call: TRBJ1-6
clone_size: few
v_call: TRBV27
cdr3_aa: CASTFGHSNSPLHF
cdr3_nt: TGTGCCAGCACCTTCGGACACTCCAATTCACCCCTCCACTTT

d_call: .
j_call: TRBJ2-3
clone_size: .
v_call: TRBV27
cdr3_aa: CASSDYKQHTDMQYF
cdr3_nt: TGTGCCAGCAGTGACTACAAGCAGCACACAGATATGCAGTATTTT

d_call: TRBD2
j_call: TRBJ2-3
clone_size: .
v_call: TRBV28
cdr3_aa: CASSSPRAGRKTDTQYF
cdr3_nt: TGTGCCAGCAGTTCTCCCCGAGCGGGGAGGAAGACAGATACGCAGTATTTT

d_call: .
j_call: TRBJ1-6
clone_size: .
v_call: TRBV7-6
cdr3_aa: CASRPLGVSPLHF
cdr3_nt: TGTGCTAGCAGACCTCTGGGGGTTTCACCCCTCCACTTT

d_call: .
j_call: TRBJ1-5
clone_size: few
v_call: TRBV5-1
cdr3_aa: CASSLTGKQPQHF
cdr3_nt: TGCGCCAGCAGCTTGACAGGGAAGCAGCCCCAGCATTTT

d_call: .
j_call: TRBJ1-5
clone_size: few
v_call: TRBV5-5
cdr3_aa: CASSELGGNSNQPQHF
cdr3_nt: TGTGCCAGCAGCGAACTAGGGGGTAATAGCAATCAGCCCCAGCATTTT

d_call: .
j_call: TRBJ1-1
clone_size: few
v_call: TRBV20-1
cdr3_aa: CSARPQGLEAFF
cdr3_nt: TGCAGTGCTAGGCCCCAGGGCCTTGAAGCTTTCTTT

d_call: .
j_call: TRBJ2-4
clone_size: .
v_call: TRBV5-6
cdr3_aa: CASSLAGIKLAKNIQYF
cdr3_nt: TGTGCCAGCAGCTTGGCCGGGATTAAATTAGCCAAAAACATTCAGTACTTC

d_call: TRBD2
j_call: TRBJ2-1
clone_size: once
v_call: TRBV4-1
cdr3_aa: CASSQEASGGSSYNEQFF
cdr3_nt: TGCGCCAGCAGCCAAGAGGCTAGCGGGGGGAGCTCCTACAATGAGCAGTTCTTC

d_call: .
j_call: TRBJ2-5
clone_size: .
v_call: TRBV6-8
cdr3_aa: CASSYLETAQETQYF
cdr3_nt: TGTGCCAGCAGTTACTTGGAGACAGCTCAAGAGACCCAGTACTTC

d_call: .
j_call: TRBJ1-1
clone_size: few
v_call: TRBV7-6
cdr3_aa: CASSIPIGGVGDTEAFF
cdr3_nt: TGTGCCAGCAGCATTCCTATCGGGGGTGTAGGGGACACTGAAGCTTTCTTT

d_call: TRBD1
j_call: TRBJ1-2
clone_size: .
v_call: TRBV6-6
cdr3_aa: CASSYSVRQGGPNYGYTF
cdr3_nt: TGTGCCAGCAGTTACTCGGTTCGGCAGGGGGGACCCAATTATGGCTACACCTTC

d_call: TRBD1
j_call: TRBJ1-2
clone_size: few
v_call: TRBV6-6
cdr3_aa: CASSYSDREDYGYTF
cdr3_nt: TGTGCCAGCAGTTACTCGGACAGGGAGGACTATGGCTACACCTTC

d_call: .
j_call: TRBJ1-2
clone_size: few
v_call: TRBV5-1
cdr3_aa: CASSLGGGTSRNTF
cdr3_nt: TGCGCCAGCAGCTTGGGCGGAGGGACAAGTAGGAACACCTTC

d_call: TRBD2
j_call: TRBJ2-3
clone_size: .
v_call: TRBV7-2
cdr3_aa: CASSLGLAGVDTQYF
cdr3_nt: TGTGCCAGCAGCTTGGGACTAGCGGGGGTAGATACGCAGTATTTT

d_call: TRBD1
j_call: TRBJ2-5
clone_size: few
v_call: TRBV12-3/TRBV12-4
cdr3_aa: CASNSGEGQGAKGYQETQYF
cdr3_nt: TGTGCCAGCAACTCGGGGGAGGGACAGGGGGCAAAGGGGTACCAAGAGACCCAGTACTTC

d_call: TRBD2
j_call: TRBJ2-3
clone_size: .
v_call: TRBV2
cdr3_aa: CASSVLAGGPYF
cdr3_nt: TGTGCCAGCAGTGTTCTAGCGGGGGGGCCGTATTTT

d_call: TRBD2
j_call: TRBJ2-1
clone_size: many
v_call: TRBV6-4
cdr3_aa: CASSDSSSGGNEQFF
cdr3_nt: TGTGCCAGCAGTGACTCGAGTAGCGGGGGAAATGAGCAGTTCTTC